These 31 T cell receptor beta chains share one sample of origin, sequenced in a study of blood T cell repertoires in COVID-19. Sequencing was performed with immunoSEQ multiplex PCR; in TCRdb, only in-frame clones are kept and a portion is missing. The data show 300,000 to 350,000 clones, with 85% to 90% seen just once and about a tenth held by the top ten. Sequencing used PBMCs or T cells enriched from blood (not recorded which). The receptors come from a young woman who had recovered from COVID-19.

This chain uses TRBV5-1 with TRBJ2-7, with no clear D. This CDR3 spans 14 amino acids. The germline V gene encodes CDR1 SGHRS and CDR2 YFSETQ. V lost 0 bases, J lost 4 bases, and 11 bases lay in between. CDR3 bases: TGCGCCAGCAGCTTGGAGGCACTCGGGTACGAGCAGTACTTC. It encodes CASSLEALGYEQYF.

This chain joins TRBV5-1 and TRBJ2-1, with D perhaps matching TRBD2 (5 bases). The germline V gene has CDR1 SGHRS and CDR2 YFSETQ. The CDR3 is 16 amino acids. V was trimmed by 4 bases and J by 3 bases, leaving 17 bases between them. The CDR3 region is CASSGGTPEGYNEQFF. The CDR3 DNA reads TGCGCCAGCAGCGGTGGAACACCAGAGGGCTACAATGAGCAGTTCTTC.

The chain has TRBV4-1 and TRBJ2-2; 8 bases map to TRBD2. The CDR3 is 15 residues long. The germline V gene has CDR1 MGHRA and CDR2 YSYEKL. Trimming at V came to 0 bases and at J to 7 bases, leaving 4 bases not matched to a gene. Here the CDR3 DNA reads TGCGCCAGCAGCCAAGAGGGACTAGTAGGCGGGGAGCTGTTTTTT. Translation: CASSQEGLVGGELFF.

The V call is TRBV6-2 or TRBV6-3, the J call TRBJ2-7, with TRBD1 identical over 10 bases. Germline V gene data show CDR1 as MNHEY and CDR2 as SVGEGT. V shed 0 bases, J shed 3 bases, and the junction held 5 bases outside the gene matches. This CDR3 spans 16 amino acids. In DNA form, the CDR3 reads TGTGCCAGCAGTTACTCGTACCGGGACAGGGGCTACGAGCAGTACTTC. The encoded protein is CASSYSYRDRGYEQYF.

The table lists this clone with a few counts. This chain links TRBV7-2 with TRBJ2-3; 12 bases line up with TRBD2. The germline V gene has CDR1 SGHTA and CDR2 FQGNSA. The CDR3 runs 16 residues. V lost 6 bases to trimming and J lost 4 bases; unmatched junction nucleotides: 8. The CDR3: CASSLLAGGPADTQYF. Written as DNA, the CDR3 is TGTGCCAGCAGTCTTCTAGCGGGAGGGCCAGCAGATACGCAGTATTTT.

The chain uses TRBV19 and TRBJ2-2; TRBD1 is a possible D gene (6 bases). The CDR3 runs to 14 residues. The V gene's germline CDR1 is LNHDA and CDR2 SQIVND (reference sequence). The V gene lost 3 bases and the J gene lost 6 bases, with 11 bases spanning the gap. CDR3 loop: CASSIWGPPGELFF. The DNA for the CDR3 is TGTGCCAGTAGTATCTGGGGGCCACCCGGGGAGCTGTTTTTT.

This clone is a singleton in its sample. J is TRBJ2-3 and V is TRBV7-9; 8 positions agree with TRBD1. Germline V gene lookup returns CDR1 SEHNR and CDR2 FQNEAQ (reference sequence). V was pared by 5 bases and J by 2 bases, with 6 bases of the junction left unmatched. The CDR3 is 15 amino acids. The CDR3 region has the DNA TGTGCCAGCAGCCCCAGGGGGCTCTTCACAGATACGCAGTATTTT. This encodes CASSPRGLFTDTQYF.

As DNA, the CDR3 is TGTGCCAGCAGCTTAACTGGAGTTGGGTCCTACGAGCAGTACTTC. Amino acids: CASSLTGVGSYEQYF. The chain employs TRBV7-2 and TRBJ2-7, with D unresolved. Trimming left V 2 bases short and J 1 base short, with 12 bases between. Per germline, CDR1 SGHTA and CDR2 FQGNSA. The CDR3 runs to 15 residues.

The CDR3 sequence: CAISPGSGETQYF. The CDR3 bases are TGTGCCATCAGTCCAGGGTCGGGAGAGACCCAGTACTTC. This chain connects TRBV10-3 to TRBJ2-5, with D possibly matching TRBD1 (5 bases). This CDR3 has 13 residues. The ends were cut back, 5 bases at V and 4 bases at J, with 11 bases in the middle. CDR1 and CDR2 from the germline V gene are ENHRY and SYGVKD.

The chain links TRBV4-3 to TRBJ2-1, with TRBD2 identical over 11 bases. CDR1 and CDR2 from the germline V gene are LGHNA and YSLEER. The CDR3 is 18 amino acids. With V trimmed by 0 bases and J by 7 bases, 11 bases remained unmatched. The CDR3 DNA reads TGCGCCAGCAGCCAAGATCTTCTAGCGGGAGGTTTGGGGAATGAGCAGTTCTTC. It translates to CASSQDLLAGGLGNEQFF.

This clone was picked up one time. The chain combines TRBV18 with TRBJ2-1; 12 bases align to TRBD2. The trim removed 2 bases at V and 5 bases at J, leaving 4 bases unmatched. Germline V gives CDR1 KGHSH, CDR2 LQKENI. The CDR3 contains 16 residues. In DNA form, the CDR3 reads TGTGCCAGCTCACCATCCCGACTAGCGGGGGACAATGAGCAGTTCTTC. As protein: CASSPSRLAGDNEQFF.

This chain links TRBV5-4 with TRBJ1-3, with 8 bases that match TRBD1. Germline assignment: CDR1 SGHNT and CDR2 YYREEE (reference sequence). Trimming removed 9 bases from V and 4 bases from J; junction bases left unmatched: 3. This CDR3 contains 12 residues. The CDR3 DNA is TGTGCCACTCAGGGGGCGGGAAACACCATATATTTT. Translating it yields CATQGAGNTIYF.

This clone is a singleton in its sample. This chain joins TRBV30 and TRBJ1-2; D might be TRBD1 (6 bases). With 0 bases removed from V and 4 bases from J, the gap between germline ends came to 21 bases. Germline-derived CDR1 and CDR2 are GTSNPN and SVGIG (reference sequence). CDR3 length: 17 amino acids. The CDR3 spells CAWSVGAGATAPYGYTF. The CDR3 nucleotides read TGTGCCTGGAGTGTGGGGGCAGGGGCGACTGCCCCCTATGGCTACACCTTC.

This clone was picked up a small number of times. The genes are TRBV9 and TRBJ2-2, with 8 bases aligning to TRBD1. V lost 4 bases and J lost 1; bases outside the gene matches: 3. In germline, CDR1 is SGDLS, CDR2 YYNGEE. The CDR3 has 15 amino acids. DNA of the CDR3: TGTGCCAGCAGCCCCGGGACAGGGAACACCGGGGAGCTGTTTTTT. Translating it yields CASSPGTGNTGELFF.

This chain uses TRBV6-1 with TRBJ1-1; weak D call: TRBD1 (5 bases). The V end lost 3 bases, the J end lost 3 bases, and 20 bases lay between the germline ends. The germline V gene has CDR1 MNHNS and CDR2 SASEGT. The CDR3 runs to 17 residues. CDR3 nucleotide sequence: TGTGCCAGCAGTGATATTAATGTAGGGGCGCAGGACACTGAAGCTTTCTTT. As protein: CASSDINVGAQDTEAFF.

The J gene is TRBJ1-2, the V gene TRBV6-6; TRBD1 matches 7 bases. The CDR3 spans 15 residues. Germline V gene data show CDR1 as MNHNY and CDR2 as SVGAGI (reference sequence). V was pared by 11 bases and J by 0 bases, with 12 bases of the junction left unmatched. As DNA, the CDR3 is TGTGCCGCAACGGGACAGTCCTTTTCTAACTATGGCTACACCTTC. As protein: CAATGQSFSNYGYTF.

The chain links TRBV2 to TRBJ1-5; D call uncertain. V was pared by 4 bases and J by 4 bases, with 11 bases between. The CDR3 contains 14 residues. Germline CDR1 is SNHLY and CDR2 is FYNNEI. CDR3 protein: CASSVEAPNQPQHF. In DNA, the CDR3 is TGTGCCAGCAGTGTGGAGGCCCCAAATCAGCCCCAGCATTTT.

CDR3 region: CASSSGLAGVYNEQFF. The CDR3 DNA reads TGCGCCAGCAGCTCGGGACTAGCGGGAGTCTACAATGAGCAGTTCTTC. The chain has TRBV5-1 and TRBJ2-1, with 14 bases aligning to TRBD2. This CDR3 region has 16 residues. The trim removed 3 bases at V and 3 bases at J, leaving 2 bases unmatched. Germline V gene lookup returns CDR1 SGHRS and CDR2 YFSETQ.

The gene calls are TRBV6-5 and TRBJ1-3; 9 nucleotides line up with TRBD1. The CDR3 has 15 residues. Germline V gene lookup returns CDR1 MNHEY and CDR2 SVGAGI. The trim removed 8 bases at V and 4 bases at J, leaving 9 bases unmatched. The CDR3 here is CASHRTGGGGNTIYF. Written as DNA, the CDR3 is TGTGCCAGCCACCGTACAGGGGGCGGAGGAAACACCATATATTTT.

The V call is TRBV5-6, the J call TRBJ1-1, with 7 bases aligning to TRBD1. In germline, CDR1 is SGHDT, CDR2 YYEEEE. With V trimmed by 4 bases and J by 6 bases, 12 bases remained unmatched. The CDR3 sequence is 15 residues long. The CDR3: CASSTLTGSVSEAFF. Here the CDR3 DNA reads TGTGCCAGCAGCACACTGACAGGGTCGGTCTCTGAAGCTTTCTTT.

The CDR3 loop is CASSVGRELDEQFF. The CDR3 DNA sequence: TGCGCCAGCAGCGTCGGTCGGGAGTTGGATGAGCAGTTCTTC. The chain combines TRBV4-1 with TRBJ2-1, with D perhaps TRBD2 (6 bases). CDR1 and CDR2 from the germline V gene are MGHRA and YSYEKL. The CDR3 covers 14 residues. The V end lost 5 bases, the J end lost 8 bases, and 16 bases lay between the germline ends.

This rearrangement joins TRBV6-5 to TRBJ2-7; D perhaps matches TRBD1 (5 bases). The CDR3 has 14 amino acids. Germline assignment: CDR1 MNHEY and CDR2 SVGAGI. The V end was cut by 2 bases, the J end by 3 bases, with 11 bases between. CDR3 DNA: TGTGCCAGCAGTTACGAACAGGATAACTACGAGCAGTACTTC. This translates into CASSYEQDNYEQYF.

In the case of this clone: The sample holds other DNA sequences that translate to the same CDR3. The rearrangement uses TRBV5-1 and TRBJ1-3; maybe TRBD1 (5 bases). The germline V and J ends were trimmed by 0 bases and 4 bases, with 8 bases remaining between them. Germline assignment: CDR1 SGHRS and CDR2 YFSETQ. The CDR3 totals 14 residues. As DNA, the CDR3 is TGCGCCAGCAGCTTGGCAGGGTCCGGAAACACCATATATTTT. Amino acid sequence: CASSLAGSGNTIYF.

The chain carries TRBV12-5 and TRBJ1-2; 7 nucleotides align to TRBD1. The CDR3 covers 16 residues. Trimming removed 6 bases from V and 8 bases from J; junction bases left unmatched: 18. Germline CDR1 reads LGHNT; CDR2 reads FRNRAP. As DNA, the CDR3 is TGTGCTAGTGGGACAGGGCCCCCACCCCCTATGGAAGGCTACACCTTC. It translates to CASGTGPPPPMEGYTF.

The CDR3 loop is CASSLSDTRTDTQYF. The CDR3 nucleotides read TGCGCCAGCAGTCTATCGGACACACGCACAGATACGCAGTATTTT. This chain connects TRBV5-1 to TRBJ2-3, with D perhaps matching TRBD1 (5 bases). V was cut by 5 bases and J by 1 base, with 14 bases left in between. CDR1 is SGHRS and CDR2 is YFSETQ in the germline V gene. The CDR3 extends over 15 amino acids.

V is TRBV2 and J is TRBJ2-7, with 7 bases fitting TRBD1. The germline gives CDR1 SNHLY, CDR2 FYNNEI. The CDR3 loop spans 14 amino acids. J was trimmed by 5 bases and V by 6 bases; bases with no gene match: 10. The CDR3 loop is CASRGPLTGDEQYF. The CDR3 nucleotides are TGTGCCAGCAGGGGGCCCTTAACAGGGGACGAGCAGTACTTC.

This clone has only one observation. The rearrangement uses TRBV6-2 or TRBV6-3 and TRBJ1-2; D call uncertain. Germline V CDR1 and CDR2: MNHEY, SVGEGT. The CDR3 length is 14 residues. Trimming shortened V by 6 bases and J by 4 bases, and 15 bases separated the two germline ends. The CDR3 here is CASSPDPGSYGYTF. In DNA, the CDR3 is TGTGCCAGCAGCCCTGACCCGGGTTCCTATGGCTACACCTTC.

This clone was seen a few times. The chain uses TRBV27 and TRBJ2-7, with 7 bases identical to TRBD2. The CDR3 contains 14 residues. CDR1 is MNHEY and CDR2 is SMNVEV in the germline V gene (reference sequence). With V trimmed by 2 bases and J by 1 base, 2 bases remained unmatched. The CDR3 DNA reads TGTGCCAGCAGTTTAACGGGACTATCCTACGAGCAGTACTTC. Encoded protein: CASSLTGLSYEQYF.

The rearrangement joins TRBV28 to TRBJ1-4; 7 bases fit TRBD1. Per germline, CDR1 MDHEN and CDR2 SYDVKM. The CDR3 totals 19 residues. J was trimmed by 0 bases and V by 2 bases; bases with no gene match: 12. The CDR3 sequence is CASSLRASRGRATNEKLFF. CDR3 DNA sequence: TGTGCCAGCAGTTTAAGAGCCTCGAGGGGGCGCGCAACTAATGAAAAACTGTTTTTT.

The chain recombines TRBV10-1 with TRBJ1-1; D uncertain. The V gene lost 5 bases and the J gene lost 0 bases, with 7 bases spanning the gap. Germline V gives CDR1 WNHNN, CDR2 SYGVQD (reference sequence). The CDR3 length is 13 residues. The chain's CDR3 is CASSQIMNTEAFF. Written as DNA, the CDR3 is TGCGCCAGCAGTCAGATAATGAACACTGAAGCTTTCTTT.

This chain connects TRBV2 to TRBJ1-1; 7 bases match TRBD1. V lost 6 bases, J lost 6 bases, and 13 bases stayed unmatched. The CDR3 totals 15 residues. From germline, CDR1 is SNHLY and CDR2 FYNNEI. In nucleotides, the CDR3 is TGTGCCAGCAGGAGGGCAGGGGGTTTACTAGCTGAAGCTTTCTTT. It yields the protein CASRRAGGLLAEAFF.